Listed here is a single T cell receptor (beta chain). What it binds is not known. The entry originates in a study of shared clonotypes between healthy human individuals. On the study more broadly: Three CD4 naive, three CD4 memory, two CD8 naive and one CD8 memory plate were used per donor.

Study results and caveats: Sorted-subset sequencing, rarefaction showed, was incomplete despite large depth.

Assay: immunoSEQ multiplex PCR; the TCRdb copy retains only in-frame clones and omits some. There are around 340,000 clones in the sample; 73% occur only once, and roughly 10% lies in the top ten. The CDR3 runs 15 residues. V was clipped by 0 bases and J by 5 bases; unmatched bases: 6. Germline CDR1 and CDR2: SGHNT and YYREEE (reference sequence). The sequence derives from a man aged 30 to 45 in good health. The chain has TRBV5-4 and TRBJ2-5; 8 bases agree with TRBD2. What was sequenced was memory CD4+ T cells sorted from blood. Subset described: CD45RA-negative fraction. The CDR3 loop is CASSLAAPGGETQYF. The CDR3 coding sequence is TGTGCCAGCAGCTTGGCAGCGCCGGGGGGGGAGACCCAGTACTTC.